The clone carrying this T cell receptor (beta chain) was seen a few times. Its antigen is not known. Researchers used genomic DNA as the template to profile TCR beta VDJ and CDR3. TCRdb ran MiXCR on the reads and lists one entry per CDR3 protein. There are around 130,000 distinct CDR3 sequences in the sample; roughly 50% occur only once, and about 2.5% lies in the top ten. This entry belongs to a study of CD8+CD57+ T cells in acquired aplastic anemia. Background on the study: Across the sorted CD4+ and CD8+ cells, DNA amounts averaged approximately 3.1 ug.

Study-wide findings and caveats: Both patients and controls carried the same twenty-nine CD8+ CDR3 sequences.

Germline CDR1 is ENHRY and CDR2 is SYGVKD. V lost 6 bases and J 3 bases, leaving 8 bases between the germline ends. This CDR3 region has 12 residues. The clonotype was recovered from a human donor in good health, serving as a control. Sequenced sample: sorted CD4+, CD8+, or CD8+CD57+ T cells (not recorded which) from PBMCs. The V call is TRBV10-3, the J call TRBJ1-1; D gene unclear. The CDR3 protein is CAISTTDTEAFF. CDR3 nucleotides: TGTGCCATCAGCACCACAGACACTGAAGCTTTCTTT.